Following are 9 T cell receptor beta chains from one sample sequenced in a study of beta chain features in type 1 diabetes. The study, taken as a whole, reports: Shorter TCRB CDR3s, moderately but significantly so, were found in Type 1 diabetes patients in all four CD4+ subsets.

These receptors have no identified antigens. Expressed TCRB transcripts were sequenced because the isolated RNA had all been reverse transcribed beforehand. The repertoire was sequenced with immunoSEQ multiplex PCR; TCRdb's copy has only in-frame clones and lacks some. The table shows 300,000 to 400,000 clones, with around 9.3% occurring only once. Sequencing used central memory CD4+ T cells from blood. The receptors stem from a man aged 25 to 40 with type 1 diabetes.

This clone was counted only a few times. The J gene is TRBJ2-5, the V gene TRBV18; D call uncertain. Per the germline V gene, CDR1 is KGHSH and CDR2 is LQKENI. V lost 3 bases to trimming and J lost 4 bases, with 12 bases between them. The CDR3 sequence is 14 residues long. The CDR3 region has the DNA TGTGCCAGCTCACCGGACCGCCGAGTAGAGACCCAGTACTTC. It is translated as CASSPDRRVETQYF.

This clone was recorded a few times. J is TRBJ2-7 and V is TRBV6-5; D gene ambiguous. V was trimmed by 3 bases and J by 4 bases, leaving 19 bases between them. The CDR3 extends over 16 amino acids. The V gene's germline CDR1 is MNHEY and CDR2 SVGAGI. The CDR3 is CASSYRDGARNYEQYF. The CDR3 DNA reads TGTGCCAGCAGTTATCGAGACGGAGCCCGAAATTACGAGCAGTACTTC.

J is TRBJ1-5 and V is TRBV19; no clear D gene. The CDR3 extends over 15 amino acids. V was trimmed by 3 bases and J by 3 bases, leaving 12 bases between them. Germline CDR1 and CDR2: LNHDA and SQIVND (reference sequence). For the CDR3, the DNA is TGTGCCAGTAGTATCGGACGGGCCAACAATCAGCCCCAGCATTTT. Translating it yields CASSIGRANNQPQHF. The full variable domain, rest sourced from reference TRBV19 and TRBJ1-5, is DGGITQSPKYLFRKEGQNVTLSCEQNLNHDAMYWYRQDPGQGLRLIYYSQIVNDFQKGDIAEGYSVSREKKESFPLTVTSAQKNPTAFYLCASSIGRANNQPQHFGDGTRLSIL.

The V gene is TRBV9, the J gene TRBJ2-7; D might be TRBD1 or TRBD2, each matching 7 bases. Trimming took off 1 base at V and 2 bases at J, with 25 bases between the two ends. The CDR3 has 19 residues. Germline loops: CDR1 SGDLS, CDR2 YYNGEE. The CDR3 nucleotides are TGTGCCAGCAGCGTAATTGACCCCAGGGGGGGCCCGTTAGCCTACGAGCAGTACTTC. Its translation: CASSVIDPRGGPLAYEQYF.

The rearrangement links TRBV10-3 to TRBJ2-1; weak D call: TRBD1 (6 bases). Per germline, CDR1 ENHRY and CDR2 SYGVKD. The V end was cut by 4 bases, the J end by 6 bases, with 10 bases between. CDR3 size: 13 residues. CDR3 DNA: TGTGCCATCAGTGGGACAGACGCCAATGAGCAGTTCTTC. It specifies CAISGTDANEQFF.

This clone was detected a few times. The rearrangement uses TRBV2 and TRBJ2-7; D gene unclear. CDR1 SNHLY and CDR2 FYNNEI come from the germline V gene. This CDR3 is built from 13 residues. With 8 bases removed from V and 0 bases from J, the gap between germline ends came to 11 bases. The CDR3 DNA sequence: TGTGCCAGCCAACGCCCTTCCTCCTACGAGCAGTACTTC. Protein product: CASQRPSSYEQYF.

The chain carries TRBV5-1 and TRBJ2-2, with D perhaps being TRBD1 or TRBD2 (5 bases each). This CDR3 spans 16 amino acids. Trimming took off 2 bases at V and 4 bases at J, with 15 bases between the two ends. The V gene's germline CDR1 is SGHRS and CDR2 YFSETQ. The CDR3 region is CASSFEGTGGTGELFF. The CDR3 DNA sequence: TGCGCCAGCAGCTTCGAAGGGACGGGCGGCACCGGGGAGCTGTTTTTT.

The chain has TRBV9 and TRBJ1-6, with 9 bases identical to TRBD1. CDR3 length: 17 residues. From germline, CDR1 is SGDLS and CDR2 YYNGEE. Trimming took 4 bases from V and 5 from J; bases not matched to a gene: 10. CDR3 in amino acids: CASSPLTGTGHNSPLHF. The CDR3 nucleotides are TGTGCCAGCAGCCCCCTGACCGGGACAGGGCATAATTCACCCCTCCACTTT. Together with reference TRBV9 and TRBJ1-6, the CDR3 gives the full variable domain: DSGVTQTPKHLITATGQRVTLRCSPRSGDLSVYWYQQSLDQGLQFLIQYYNGEERAKGNILERFSAQQFPDLHSELNLSSLELGDSALYFCASSPLTGTGHNSPLHFGNGTRLTVT.

This clone was seen more than once but under ten times. The rearrangement joins TRBV6-1 to TRBJ2-7, with D unresolved. The CDR3 is 12 residues long. The germline V and J ends were trimmed by 5 bases and 3 bases, with 8 bases remaining between them. Germline lookup yields CDR1 MNHNS and CDR2 SASEGT. CDR3 DNA sequence: TGTGCCAGCAGTTCCGGAAGCTACGAGCAGTACTTC. This translates into CASSSGSYEQYF.